The T cell receptor beta chain under discussion was sequenced for a study of regulatory T cells in long-lasting Graves disease. As for the study in general: Antithyroid drug intake by newly diagnosed Graves' patients had lasted under 3 months. General observations from the study: Sampling was limited to peripheral blood rather than thyroid tissue.

The V end was cut by 6 bases, the J end by 0 bases, with 11 bases between. The CDR3 runs to 14 residues. Time point of the sample: newly diagnosed GD, antithyroid drugs for less than 3 months. The TCR library was made from RNA extracted from PBMCs. Through Arm-PCR of CDR3 regions and iRepertoire HTBI primers, TCR beta libraries were built. TCRdb reanalysed the multiplex PCR reads using MiXCR and keeps one entry per CDR3 protein. The sample yields roughly 520,000 distinct CDR3 sequences, 9.5% to 15% seen once. This clonotype was counted ten times or more. Its antigen remains unknown. These data were also filed under a second study, of T cells in Graves' hyperthyroidism and ophthalmopathy. From that second work: Hyperthyroidism of Graves' type that showed no ophthalmopathy progression within 18 months was stable. Stable hyperthyroidism and ophthalmopathy were separated using 13 V-J signatures.

This sequence was found in a woman aged 25 to 39 with Graves disease. The sequencing here drew on peripheral blood mononuclear cells (PBMCs), taken at new diagnosis, from a patient treated with antithyroid drugs. The rearrangement joins TRBV12-3 or TRBV12-4 to TRBJ1-1; D possibly corresponds to TRBD1 (5 bases). The CDR3 DNA follows: TGTGCCAGCAGCCACAGGAGGATGAACACTGAAGCTTTCTTT. Translation gives CASSHRRMNTEAFF.